These 26 T cell receptor beta chains share one sample of origin, sequenced in a study of OX40 agonist ivuxolimab in advanced cancers. Clones were sequenced by immunoSEQ multiplex PCR, and TCRdb holds only the in-frame ones, with some missing. The sample includes more than 45,000 clones, around 82% of them seen just once. The sequencing here drew on CD4+ or CD8+ T cells sorted from blood, taken in a trial of the OX40 agonist ivuxolimab. All receptors come from an adult with an advanced solid tumor such as melanoma, head and neck, liver or kidney cancer.

The chain employs TRBV7-2 and TRBJ2-7; D gene uncertain. The germline V gene encodes CDR1 SGHTA and CDR2 FQGNSA. CDR3 size: 13 residues. V lost 0 bases and J 1 base, leaving 4 bases between the germline ends. CDR3 in amino acids: CASSLASSYEQYF. In DNA, the CDR3 is TGTGCCAGCAGCTTAGCAAGTTCCTACGAGCAGTACTTC.

A single count supports this clone. The CDR3 is CASSRLGQAGFDEQFF. Here the CDR3 DNA reads TGTGCCAGCAGCCGACTTGGACAGGCGGGGTTCGATGAGCAGTTCTTC. The chain joins TRBV11-2 to TRBJ2-1; the D gene is possibly TRBD1 (7 bases). Germline V gene data show CDR1 as SGHAT and CDR2 as FQNNGV. Trimming removed 5 bases at V and 8 bases at J, with 22 bases between. The CDR3 contains 16 residues.

The chain links TRBV9 to TRBJ2-7; 8 positions match TRBD2. The CDR3 has 16 amino acids. Germline CDR1 and CDR2: SGDLS and YYNGEE. Trimming at V came to 0 bases and at J to 2 bases, leaving 7 bases not matched to a gene. CDR3 loop: CASSVDFGAGAYEQYF. The CDR3 DNA reads as TGTGCCAGCAGCGTAGATTTCGGAGCGGGAGCCTACGAGCAGTACTTC.

This chain uses TRBV30 with TRBJ2-1; D possibly corresponds to TRBD2 (5 bases). CDR3 length: 15 residues. V was trimmed by 3 bases and J by 4 bases, leaving 16 bases between them. Germline V gene lookup returns CDR1 GTSNPN and CDR2 SVGIG (reference sequence). The CDR3 sequence is CAWSAPGGGYNEQFF. Written as DNA, the CDR3 is TGTGCCTGGAGCGCCCCAGGAGGCGGGTACAATGAGCAGTTCTTC. The variable domain in full, with the rest retrieved from reference TRBV30 and TRBJ2-1, is SQTIHQWPATLVQPVGSPLSLECTVEGTSNPNLYWYRQAAGRGLQLLFYSVGIGQISSEVPQNLSASRPQDRQFILSSKKLLLSDSGFYLCAWSAPGGGYNEQFFGPGTRLTVL.

J is TRBJ2-3 and V is TRBV5-4, with D maybe TRBD2 (6 bases). V was clipped by 4 bases and J by 1 base, with 13 bases between them. The germline gives CDR1 SGHNT, CDR2 YYREEE (reference sequence). The CDR3 loop spans 15 amino acids. In nucleotides, the CDR3 is TGTGCCAGCAGCCTGGAGGGCCGTCGCACAGATACGCAGTATTTT. Its translation: CASSLEGRRTDTQYF.

V gene TRBV28 combines with J gene TRBJ1-6; D not certain. This CDR3 is 15 amino acids long. The V and J ends lost 5 bases and 4 bases respectively, with 12 bases between them. Germline lookup yields CDR1 MDHEN and CDR2 SYDVKM. The CDR3 DNA reads TGTGCCAGCAGTGAACCGAGAATTTATAATTCACCCCTCCACTTT. It encodes CASSEPRIYNSPLHF.

The genes are TRBV7-2 and TRBJ1-2; D gene ambiguous. The CDR3 consists of 12 residues. Per the germline V gene, CDR1 is SGHTA and CDR2 is FQGNSA. Trimming removed 3 bases at V and 4 bases at J, with 6 bases between. The CDR3 DNA sequence: TGTGCCAGCAGCTTTTCAACCTATGGCTACACCTTC. This translates into CASSFSTYGYTF.

V is TRBV11-3 and J is TRBJ2-2; 7 bases align to TRBD1. Unmatched junction bases numbered 1, after V lost 0 bases and J lost 0 bases. This CDR3 has 16 amino acids. Germline CDR1 is SGHNT and CDR2 is YENEEA. The CDR3 reads CASSLEGTANTGELFF. CDR3 coding DNA: TGTGCCAGCAGCTTAGAGGGGACAGCGAACACCGGGGAGCTGTTTTTT.

This chain uses TRBV11-2 with TRBJ2-3, with D unresolved. The CDR3 sequence is 14 residues long. CDR1 SGHAT and CDR2 FQNNGV come from the germline V gene. V lost 6 bases and J lost 3, with 13 bases in between. The CDR3 loop reads CASRLSGGTDTQYF. CDR3 nucleotide sequence: TGTGCCAGCAGGCTGTCAGGTGGGACAGATACGCAGTATTTT.

The V call is TRBV5-4, the J call TRBJ2-1; 13 nucleotides match TRBD2. The junction had 6 bases not matched to a gene; V was cut back by 5 bases and J by 10 bases. Germline values: CDR1 SGHNT, CDR2 YYREEE (reference sequence). The CDR3 is 14 residues long. CDR3 protein: CASRLAGGPTEQFF. The CDR3 DNA follows: TGTGCCAGCAGACTAGCGGGAGGGCCGACCGAGCAGTTCTTC.

This clone was seen a few times. CDR3 loop: CASSRVLLEQYF. The CDR3 region has the DNA TGTGCCAGCAGCCGGGTTCTACTCGAGCAGTACTTC. The rearrangement links TRBV7-9 to TRBJ2-7; D uncertain. CDR3 length: 12 amino acids. Germline-derived CDR1 and CDR2 are SEHNR and FQNEAQ (reference sequence). Trimming removed 5 bases at V and 6 bases at J, with 11 bases between.

The rearrangement joins TRBV30 to TRBJ2-1; 9 bases are a match to TRBD2. The germline V gene has CDR1 GTSNPN and CDR2 SVGIG (reference sequence). The CDR3 totals 11 residues. CDR3 bases: TGTGGAGGCGGGAGGGGAGATGAGCAGTTCTTC. Its translation: CGGGRGDEQFF.

This clone was picked up a small number of times. J is TRBJ2-3 and V is TRBV20-1; D is unclear. The V gene lost 5 bases and the J gene lost 13 bases, with 16 bases spanning the gap. Germline V CDR1 and CDR2: DFQATT, SNEGSKA (reference sequence). This CDR3 is built from 11 residues. The CDR3, as DNA: TGCAGTGCTTTACACTCGTCGCAAAAGTATTTT. Translating it yields CSALHSSQKYF.

The rearrangement joins TRBV9 to TRBJ2-6, with D hard to call. Germline CDR1 SGDLS, CDR2 YYNGEE. The V end was cut by 4 bases, the J end by 1 base, with 21 bases between. The CDR3 extends over 19 amino acids. CDR3 coding DNA: TGTGCCAGCAGCTCCGAGCAGCAGCCAGTAAGTTCTGGGGCCAACGTCCTGACTTTC. Translation: CASSSEQQPVSSGANVLTF.

The chain is built from TRBV18 and TRBJ2-3, with 8 bases aligning to TRBD2. Per the germline V gene, CDR1 is KGHSH and CDR2 is LQKENI. Trimming removed 3 bases from V and 6 bases from J; junction bases left unmatched: 8. The CDR3 consists of 15 residues. CDR3 DNA: TGTGCCAGCTCACCGGCCAGCGGGAGTCTGGATACGCAGTATTTT. It yields the protein CASSPASGSLDTQYF.

V is TRBV6-5 and J is TRBJ1-2; D is unresolved. Trimming left V 0 bases short and J 0 bases short, with 11 bases between. This CDR3 is 16 amino acids long. Germline V gene sequence: CDR1 MNHEY, CDR2 SVGAGI. The CDR3 DNA follows: TGTGCCAGCAGTTACTCGATGAGGAGCACTAACTATGGCTACACCTTC. It is translated as CASSYSMRSTNYGYTF.

V usage is TRBV5-1 and J usage is TRBJ2-2; 7 bases match TRBD1. Losses at the gene ends were 2 bases for V and 1 base for J; bases not matched to a gene: 5. CDR1 is SGHRS, CDR2 YFSETQ, per germline. The CDR3 is 16 amino acids. The CDR3 sequence: CASSLPTGMNTGELFF. The CDR3 nucleotides are TGCGCCAGCAGCTTACCGACAGGGATGAACACCGGGGAGCTGTTTTTT. The full variable domain, with the rest looked up from reference TRBV5-1 and TRBJ2-2, is KAGVTQTPRYLIKTRGQQVTLSCSPISGHRSVSWYQQTPGQGLQFLFEYFSETQRNKGNFPGRFSGRQFSNSRSEMNVSTLELGDSALYLCASSLPTGMNTGELFFGEGSRLTVL.

V gene TRBV5-1 combines with J gene TRBJ1-3, with 7 bases lining up with TRBD1. With V trimmed by 4 bases and J by 0 bases, 4 bases remained unmatched. CDR1 is SGHRS and CDR2 is YFSETQ in the germline V gene. The CDR3 sequence is 15 residues long. The CDR3 protein is CASSPTGLSGNTIYF. The CDR3 DNA follows: TGCGCCAGCAGCCCGACAGGGCTCTCTGGAAACACCATATATTTT.

The genes are TRBV4-1 and TRBJ1-6, with 7 positions matching TRBD1. J was trimmed by 4 bases and V by 3 bases; bases with no gene match: 6. CDR1 is MGHRA and CDR2 is YSYEKL in the germline V gene. The CDR3 has 16 residues. The CDR3 region is CASSQARQGYNSPLHF. The CDR3 region has the DNA TGCGCCAGCAGCCAGGCTCGACAGGGATATAATTCACCCCTCCACTTT.

The chain combines TRBV2 with TRBJ2-2; TRBD2 is a possible D gene (5 bases). The ends were cut back, 7 bases at V and 5 bases at J, with 17 bases in the middle. Per the germline V gene, CDR1 is SNHLY and CDR2 is FYNNEI. The CDR3 has 15 residues. CDR3 DNA sequence: TGTGCCAGCACCTTGGACGGCCGGGAAACCGGGGAGCTGTTTTTT. Protein: CASTLDGRETGELFF.

In its sample, this clone was seen once. The CDR3 DNA reads as TGTGCCAGCAGCTTAGCCGCGACCAGCTCCTACAATGAGCAGTTCTTC. Residues: CASSLAATSSYNEQFF. The chain has TRBV7-3 and TRBJ2-1; D unclear. Per the germline V gene, CDR1 is SGHTA and CDR2 is FQGTGA. The CDR3 contains 16 residues. V lost 2 bases and J lost 0, with 11 bases in between.

This chain connects TRBV6-6 to TRBJ1-4; D remains unclear. V lost 0 bases and J 0 bases, leaving 5 bases between the germline ends. CDR1 is MNHNY, CDR2 SVGAGI, per germline (reference sequence). There are 15 residues in the CDR3. This chain's CDR3 is CASSYSSPTNEKLFF. The CDR3 DNA sequence: TGTGCCAGCAGTTACTCCAGCCCAACTAATGAAAAACTGTTTTTT.

This clone was detected only a few times. V is TRBV19 and J is TRBJ1-5; D is uncertain. V shed 5 bases and J shed 6 bases, with 17 bases lying between them. Germline V lookup: CDR1 LNHDA, CDR2 SQIVND (reference sequence). The CDR3 has 15 residues. The CDR3 sequence: CASSLQELRSQPQHF. The CDR3 bases are TGTGCCAGTAGTCTACAAGAGCTGAGGAGTCAGCCCCAGCATTTT. The full variable domain, its missing parts supplied by reference TRBV19 and TRBJ1-5, is DGGITQSPKYLFRKEGQNVTLSCEQNLNHDAMYWYRQDPGQGLRLIYYSQIVNDFQKGDIAEGYSVSREKKESFPLTVTSAQKNPTAFYLCASSLQELRSQPQHFGDGTRLSIL.

The V gene is TRBV5-8, the J gene TRBJ2-5; TRBD1 might be the D (7 bases). The ends were cut back, 2 bases at V and 9 bases at J, with 17 bases in the middle. The CDR3 is 14 amino acids. CDR1 and CDR2 (germline): SGHTS, YDEGEE. This CDR3 is CASSFGTAGGAQYF. The CDR3 DNA reads TGTGCCAGCAGCTTCGGGACAGCCGGAGGGGCCCAGTACTTC. Looking up the rest from reference TRBV5-8 and TRBJ2-5 gives the full variable domain: EAGVTQSPTHLIKTRGQQATLRCSPISGHTSVYWYQQALGLGLQFLLWYDEGEERNRGNFPPRFSGRQFPNYSSELNVNALELEDSALYLCASSFGTAGGAQYFGPGTRLLVL.

The chain joins TRBV4-2 to TRBJ1-5; no clear D. This CDR3 is built from 14 residues. Trimming removed 0 bases at V and 4 bases at J, with 7 bases between. Germline V gene sequence: CDR1 LGHNA, CDR2 YNFKEQ. The CDR3 nucleotides read TGTGCCAGCAGCCAAGAATCCCGGAATCAGCCCCAGCATTTT. Translating it yields CASSQESRNQPQHF.

V usage is TRBV18 and J usage is TRBJ1-1; TRBD1 might be the D (6 bases). Germline assignment: CDR1 KGHSH and CDR2 LQKENI. V lost 3 bases and J lost 0, with 14 bases in between. This CDR3 is built from 16 residues. Here the CDR3 DNA reads TGTGCCAGCTCACCCACAGGGAACGTCGTGAACACTGAAGCTTTCTTT. As protein: CASSPTGNVVNTEAFF.